This T cell receptor (beta chain) was captured in a study of cytomegalovirus exposure and HLA in healthy donors. Study-level background: Among several hundred genotyped donors, approximately 80% fell in the Caucasian-associated ancestry cluster.

The study's findings and limits: The study recorded some 160 TCR beta chains that were cytomegalovirus-associated.

PCR used 60 Vbeta primers and 13 Jbeta primers. Data came from immunoSEQ multiplex PCR; TCRdb stores just in-frame clones and leaves some out. This table has under 150,000 clones, roughly 80% appearing once. Trimming cost V 8 bases and J 3 bases, with 17 bases left between them. There are 14 residues in the CDR3. CDR1 and CDR2 from the germline V gene are MNHEY and SMNVEV (reference sequence). To note about this clone: Its specificity is not known.

Material: PBMCs. V gene TRBV27 combines with J gene TRBJ2-7; D possibly corresponds to TRBD1 (5 bases). The receptor was isolated from a woman between 40 and 50 years old in good health and CMV-seronegative. The CDR3 loop is CASALQGRIYEQYF. DNA of the CDR3: TGTGCCAGCGCATTGCAGGGCAGAATCTACGAGCAGTACTTC.